The clone carrying this TCR beta chain came up a few times. The antigen remains undetermined. Researchers prepared the TCRbeta library using unique molecular identifiers, the study reports. Each CDR3 protein is one row after TCRdb ran MiXCR on the PCR reads. The sample records fewer than 750,000 distinct CDR3 sequences, roughly 23% being singletons. This record comes from a study of T-cell reconstitution after alpha-beta-depleted transplantation in children. The CDR3 runs 14 residues. The junction had 6 bases not matched to a gene; V was cut back by 4 bases and J by 3 bases. Germline V CDR1 and CDR2: SGHKS, YYEKEE (reference sequence). Notes on the study in general: Reportedly, roughly two months post-transplant, alpha-beta T cells arose from several hundred expanded graft clones. Hyperexpanded clones declined; after one year, newly produced T cells mostly supplied diversity. The high TCRbeta diversity at day 60 in some patients came from surviving recipient T cells and thymic progenitors.

This clonotype was obtained from a boy under three years old who had a stem cell transplant for acute myeloid leukemia, so the T cells may come from the graft donor. The source material was PBMCs, mostly from graft donor cells, sampled 360 days after TCRalphabeta/CD19-depleted stem cell transplant. The V and J genes are TRBV5-5 and TRBJ2-7; TRBD1 aligns across 8 bases. This chain's CDR3 is CASSVDRVNYEQYF. The CDR3 nucleotides are TGTGCCAGCAGCGTGGACAGGGTGAACTACGAGCAGTACTTC.